This T cell receptor (beta chain) stems from a study of blood T cell repertoires in COVID-19. Study-wide context: Sites across the United States, Italy and Spain contributed samples from acute and convalescent COVID-19. T cells, B-cell-depleted T cells, or PBMCs supplied cDNA or gDNA.

CDR1 is LGHDT, CDR2 YNNKEL, per germline (reference sequence). Trimming stripped 0 bases from V and 8 bases from J, with 13 bases between. The CDR3 has 15 residues. The table lists this clone with a few counts. In the authors' methods: For nucleated cells, counts were estimated from reference gene primer amplification. TCRdb's copy holds only in-frame clones and misses some; the assay was immunoSEQ multiplex PCR. The V and J calls and clone size come from that table; D and trimming were worked out from the DNA. The repertoire holds about 49,000 clones, about four fifths seen once, with roughly 2.6% in the top ten.

The chain joins TRBV3-1 (or the pseudogene TRBV3-2) to TRBJ1-4, with D possibly TRBD1 on 6 matching bases. Sequenced input: peripheral blood. The TCR was taken from a woman in her sixties with acute or convalescent COVID-19. The CDR3 bases are TGTGCCAGCAGCCAAGATGTCAGGGGTCGCGAAAAACTGTTTTTT. It codes for CASSQDVRGREKLFF.